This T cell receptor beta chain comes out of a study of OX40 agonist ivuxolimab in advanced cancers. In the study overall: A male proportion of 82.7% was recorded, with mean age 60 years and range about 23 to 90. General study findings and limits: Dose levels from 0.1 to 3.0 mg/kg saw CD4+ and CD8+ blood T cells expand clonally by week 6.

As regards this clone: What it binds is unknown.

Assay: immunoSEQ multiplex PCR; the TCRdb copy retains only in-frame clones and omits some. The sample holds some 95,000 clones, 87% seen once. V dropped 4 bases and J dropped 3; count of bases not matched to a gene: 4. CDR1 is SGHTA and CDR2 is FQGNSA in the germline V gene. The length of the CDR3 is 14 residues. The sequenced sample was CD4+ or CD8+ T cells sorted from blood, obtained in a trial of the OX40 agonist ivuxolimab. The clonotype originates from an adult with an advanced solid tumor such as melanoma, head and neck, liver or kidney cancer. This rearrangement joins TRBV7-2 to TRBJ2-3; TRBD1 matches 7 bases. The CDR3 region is CASSSRQGTDTQYF. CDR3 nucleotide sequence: TGTGCCAGCAGCTCAAGACAGGGTACAGATACGCAGTATTTT.